This T cell receptor beta chain was recovered during a study of shared clonotypes between healthy human individuals. A note on this clone: Other DNA sequences within the sample encode an identical CDR3.

Germline V gene sequence: CDR1 LGHNA, CDR2 YSLEER. The CDR3 is made up of 14 amino acids. Trimming removed 0 bases from V and 3 bases from J, with 6 bases in between. Replicate PCRs run on sorted subsets employed about 220 ng DNA, 25,000 to 35,000 T cell genomes. Sequencing used immunoSEQ multiplex PCR; TCRdb keeps in-frame clones, though not all of them. Of approximately 2.1 million clones listed, just over 90% are singletons. Sequencing used naive CD4+ T cells from PBMCs. Subset indicated: CD45RA+ positively selected. The TCR comes from a man younger than 35 in good health. Some clones in this sample may be carry-over from other donors' samples. The V call is TRBV4-3, the J call TRBJ2-1; D is uncertain. CDR3 amino acids: CASSQERFYNEQFF. The CDR3 region has the DNA TGCGCCAGCAGCCAAGAACGGTTCTACAATGAGCAGTTCTTC.